The sequence of this TCR beta chain was determined in a study of T-cell reconstitution after alpha-beta-depleted transplantation in children. Notes on the study in general: When one year had passed after transplant, most T-cell counts and diversity came from newly produced T cells.

This clonotype was recorded a few times. Antigen specificity is unknown. The germline CDR1 and CDR2 sequences are SGHVS and FQNEAQ. With V trimmed by 5 bases and J by 4 bases, 7 bases remained unmatched. The CDR3 extends over 14 amino acids. Unique molecular identifiers were used to barcode this TCRbeta library. One entry per CDR3 protein, called by TCRdb with MiXCR from the PCR reads. Counted here are 600,000 or so distinct CDR3 sequences, around 23% occurring once; the ten biggest clones make up 12% to 15%. This sequence joins TRBV7-8 and TRBJ1-2, with 7 bases identical to TRBD1. This receptor was obtained from a boy in the first two years of life who had a stem cell transplant for acute myeloid leukemia, so the T cells may come from the graft donor. The specimen was PBMCs, mostly from graft donor cells, collected 360 days after TCRalphabeta/CD19-depleted stem cell transplant. The CDR3 sequence: CASSQPAGGYGYTF. In DNA form, the CDR3 reads TGTGCCAGCAGCCAACCGGCAGGGGGCTATGGCTACACCTTC.